The 10 T cell receptor beta chains given below trace back to one sample, sequenced in a study of siplizumab effects on memory and regulatory T cells. Using immunoSEQ multiplex PCR, the repertoire was profiled, and TCRdb retains in-frame clones only, with some absent. The sample carries 100,000 or so clones, about nine tenths recorded once. The sequenced sample was CD4+ T cells sorted from blood. These receptors were obtained from a human donor in good health. Some clones in this sample may be carry-over from other donors' samples.

The chain is built from TRBV11-3 and TRBJ2-1; no firm D call. V dropped 3 bases and J dropped 0 bases, with 3 bases sitting between them. The CDR3 runs to 13 residues. Per germline, CDR1 SGHNT and CDR2 YENEEA. CDR3 region: CASSFSSYNEQFF. In DNA form, the CDR3 reads TGTGCCAGCAGCTTCAGCTCCTACAATGAGCAGTTCTTC.

V gene TRBV29-1 combines with J gene TRBJ1-4, with D unclear. The CDR3 consists of 12 residues. Germline lookup yields CDR1 SQVTM and CDR2 ANQGSEA. V was clipped by 4 bases and J by 7 bases, with 10 bases between them. For the CDR3, the DNA is TGCAGCGTTGCATCGTCTGCTGAAAAACTGTTTTTT. Translation: CSVASSAEKLFF.

The chain joins TRBV6-5 to TRBJ2-3; D is possibly TRBD1 (6 bases). The V gene lost 6 bases and the J gene lost 6 bases, with 13 bases spanning the gap. This CDR3 comprises 13 residues. CDR1 is MNHEY and CDR2 is SVGAGI in the germline V gene. The CDR3 DNA sequence: TGTGCCAGCAGAAAGACAGGTTCGGATACGCAGTATTTT. Residues: CASRKTGSDTQYF.

This chain joins TRBV6-5 and TRBJ2-1; no clear D. The germline V gene encodes CDR1 MNHEY and CDR2 SVGAGI. Trimming removed 3 bases at V and 1 base at J, with 10 bases between. The CDR3 is 15 amino acids. CDR3 sequence (DNA): TGTGCCAGCAGTTATATGGGCGAGTCCTACAATGAGCAGTTCTTC. This codes for CASSYMGESYNEQFF.

The gene calls are TRBV5-4 and TRBJ1-4, with D possibly TRBD1 on 5 matching bases. CDR3 size: 14 residues. The V end was cut by 2 bases, the J end by 1 base, with 6 bases between. The germline CDR1 and CDR2 sequences are SGHNT and YYREEE (reference sequence). CDR3 coding DNA: TGTGCCAGCAGCTTCCAGGGAACTAATGAAAAACTGTTTTTT. This gives the protein CASSFQGTNEKLFF.

This clone has just a few counts. This sequence joins TRBV2 and TRBJ2-2; 13 bases match TRBD2. Germline values: CDR1 SNHLY, CDR2 FYNNEI. With 6 bases clipped from V and 4 bases from J, the junction kept 14 bases outside the gene matches. There are 19 residues in the CDR3. The CDR3 DNA reads as TGTGCCAGCAGCACCGGAGGGACTAGCGGGAATTTACGCACCGGGGAGCTGTTTTTT. As protein: CASSTGGTSGNLRTGELFF.

This chain uses TRBV18 with TRBJ2-5; D uncertain. Germline CDR1 is KGHSH and CDR2 is LQKENI. The CDR3 covers 15 residues. V was pared by 3 bases and J by 1 base, with 12 bases between. The CDR3 DNA reads as TGTGCCAGCTCACCCCTTCACACTGGCCAAGAGACCCAGTACTTC. Its translation is CASSPLHTGQETQYF.

This clone was detected many times. The chain has TRBV6-6 and TRBJ2-7; D is uncertain. V lost 7 bases and J 5 bases, leaving 18 bases between the germline ends. Per germline, CDR1 MNHNY and CDR2 SVGAGI (reference sequence). The CDR3 is 14 residues long. CDR3 sequence reads: CASNQPNRQHEQYF. CDR3 sequence (DNA): TGTGCCAGCAATCAGCCGAACCGCCAACACGAGCAGTACTTC.

This rearrangement joins TRBV6-5 to TRBJ2-7; D is possibly TRBD1 (5 bases). V lost 2 bases to trimming and J lost 3 bases, with 14 bases between them. Germline assignment: CDR1 MNHEY and CDR2 SVGAGI. The CDR3 runs to 15 residues. Here the CDR3 reads CASSYPTEPHYEQYF. The CDR3 nucleotides are TGTGCCAGCAGTTACCCGACAGAGCCCCACTACGAGCAGTACTTC.

The chain is built from TRBV28 and TRBJ2-7; either TRBD1 or TRBD2 may fit D (5 bases each). Trimming removed 4 bases from V and 0 bases from J, with 10 bases in between. The CDR3 extends over 14 amino acids. Germline loops: CDR1 MDHEN, CDR2 SYDVKM. The CDR3 coding sequence is TGTGCCAGCAGTTCGGGACCCGTCTCCTACGAGCAGTACTTC. It is translated as CASSSGPVSYEQYF.